Shown below are 29 T cell receptor beta chains from a single sample sequenced in a study of radiotherapy plus CTLA-4 blockade in lung cancer. Profiling relied on immunoSEQ multiplex PCR, and the TCRdb table lists in-frame clones only, not all of them. This table has some 34,000 clones, roughly 72% appearing once. Sequencing was performed on peripheral blood, taken from a patient treated with radiotherapy plus ipilimumab. Receptors originate from a human donor with non-small cell lung cancer who had stable disease on radiotherapy plus ipilimumab.

V and J are TRBV5-1 and TRBJ2-2; TRBD2 matches 10 bases. Germline V lookup: CDR1 SGHRS, CDR2 YFSETQ. CDR3 length: 15 amino acids. Trimming at V came to 5 bases and at J to 0 bases, leaving 1 base not matched to a gene. The CDR3 sequence is CASRLAGSNTGELFF. The CDR3 nucleotides read TGCGCCAGCAGACTAGCGGGGTCGAACACCGGGGAGCTGTTTTTT.

The rearrangement uses TRBV7-6 and TRBJ2-7, with D possibly TRBD2 on 6 matching bases. Trimming left V 0 bases short and J 3 bases short, with 9 bases between. The CDR3 covers 14 residues. CDR1 is SGHVS and CDR2 is FNYEAQ in the germline V gene. CDR3 loop: CASSLAYSGYEQYF. In nucleotides, the CDR3 is TGTGCCAGCAGCTTAGCGTATAGCGGCTACGAGCAGTACTTC. The whole variable domain, remainder taken from reference TRBV7-6 and TRBJ2-7, is GAGVSQSPRYKVTKRGQDVALRCDPISGHVSLYWYRQALGQGPEFLTYFNYEAQQDKSGLPNDRFSAERPEGSISTLTIQRTEQRDSAMYRCASSLAYSGYEQYFGPGTRLTVT.

V usage is TRBV29-1 and J usage is TRBJ1-4, with unresolved D. Trimming removed 7 bases at V and 5 bases at J, with 11 bases between. Germline assignment: CDR1 SQVTM and CDR2 ANQGSEA. The CDR3 has 12 residues. The CDR3 coding sequence is TGCAGCGCAACAGATGGGAATGAAAAACTGTTTTTT. Protein: CSATDGNEKLFF.

This rearrangement joins TRBV2 to TRBJ1-4, with D unresolved. CDR1 is SNHLY and CDR2 is FYNNEI in the germline V gene. V dropped 3 bases and J dropped 2 bases, with 10 bases sitting between them. There are 15 residues in the CDR3. The CDR3 DNA reads as TGTGCCAGCAGTGAGGCAGGCTTTACTAATGAAAAACTGTTTTTT. Translated: CASSEAGFTNEKLFF.

The rearrangement uses TRBV7-9 and TRBJ1-1; tentatively, D is TRBD1 (5 bases). The CDR3 has 15 residues. The germline V and J ends were trimmed by 5 bases and 0 bases, with 13 bases remaining between them. CDR1 SEHNR and CDR2 FQNEAQ come from the germline V gene (reference sequence). The CDR3 DNA is TGTGCCAGCAGCCACAACGGGGGATTGAACACTGAAGCTTTCTTT. Residues: CASSHNGGLNTEAFF.

CDR3: CAWSAKGLAGVFIDGYTF. The CDR3 DNA follows: TGTGCCTGGAGTGCGAAGGGTTTGGCAGGGGTGTTTATTGATGGCTACACCTTC. The chain links TRBV30 to TRBJ1-2; TRBD1 might be the D (6 bases). V was cut by 1 base and J by 6 bases, with 27 bases left in between. Looked up from germline, CDR1 is GTSNPN and CDR2 is SVGIG (reference sequence). This CDR3 has 18 residues.

This clone was recorded once. Other DNA variants within this sample encode the same CDR3. The chain links TRBV7-2 to TRBJ2-7, with 10 nucleotides matching TRBD2. The CDR3 loop spans 13 amino acids. V was clipped by 1 base and J by 6 bases; unmatched bases: 0. Per germline, CDR1 SGHTA and CDR2 FQGNSA. CDR3 DNA sequence: TGTGCCAGCAGCTTAGGACTAGCGGGCGAGCAGTACTTC. It yields the protein CASSLGLAGEQYF.

The V gene is TRBV19, the J gene TRBJ1-6; D not certain. The CDR3 runs to 16 residues. With 1 base removed from V and 8 bases from J, the gap between germline ends came to 15 bases. CDR1 and CDR2 (germline): LNHDA, SQIVND (reference sequence). The CDR3 DNA reads TGTGCCAGTAGTATAGTCGGGTTGGCGGGAGATTCACCCCTCCACTTT. This gives the protein CASSIVGLAGDSPLHF.

The chain combines TRBV5-1 with TRBJ2-2; D remains ambiguous. CDR1 is SGHRS, CDR2 YFSETQ, per germline. The CDR3 covers 12 residues. V lost 4 bases to trimming and J lost 4 bases, with 5 bases between them. DNA for the CDR3: TGCGCCAGCAGCCCATTCACCGGGGAGCTGTTTTTT. It specifies CASSPFTGELFF.

The chain joins TRBV19 to TRBJ2-5; TRBD1 is a possible D gene (6 bases). CDR1 LNHDA and CDR2 SQIVND come from the germline V gene (reference sequence). The CDR3 contains 14 residues. V dropped 4 bases and J dropped 6 bases, with 15 bases sitting between them. DNA for the CDR3: TGTGCCAGTAGTACCTCACAGGGCAGAAAGACCCAGTACTTC. Translation: CASSTSQGRKTQYF.

The rearrangement uses TRBV12-1 and TRBJ2-7; TRBD1, the table's D call, was not compared with the DNA. TRBV12-1 is a documented pseudogene. The CDR3 runs to 15 residues. In DNA form, the CDR3 reads TGTGCCAGCAGCCCTCCAGGGACATCGACCTACGAGCAGTACTTC. Translation gives CASSPPGTSTYEQYF.

The chain uses TRBV27 and TRBJ2-1; D perhaps matches TRBD2 (6 bases). CDR1 is MNHEY and CDR2 is SMNVEV in the germline V gene (reference sequence). Trimming took off 3 bases at V and 5 bases at J, with 11 bases between the two ends. This CDR3 region has 14 residues. CDR3 protein: CASSFSSVNNEQFF. The CDR3 DNA sequence: TGTGCCAGCAGTTTCTCTAGCGTGAACAATGAGCAGTTCTTC.

This clone was observed a few times. V and J are TRBV4-1 and TRBJ2-7; D perhaps matches TRBD2 (5 bases). The germline V gene encodes CDR1 MGHRA and CDR2 YSYEKL. This CDR3 contains 14 residues. V was cut by 4 bases and J by 1 base, with 11 bases left in between. The CDR3 region is CASSPRPGSYEQYF. As DNA, the CDR3 is TGCGCCAGCAGCCCTCGACCGGGATCCTACGAGCAGTACTTC.

This chain joins TRBV11-3 and TRBJ2-5, with 11 bases matching TRBD1. V lost 5 bases and J lost 4; bases outside the gene matches: 6. The CDR3 has 15 residues. CDR1 and CDR2 (germline): SGHNT, YENEEA. The CDR3 is CASSLRDRGTETQYF. The CDR3 DNA sequence: TGTGCCAGCAGCCTCCGGGACAGGGGGACAGAGACCCAGTACTTC. Using reference TRBV11-3 and TRBJ2-5 for the parts outside the CDR3, the full variable domain is EAGVVQSPRYKIIEKKQPVAFWCNPISGHNTLYWYLQNLGQGPELLIRYENEEAVDDSQLPKDRFSAERLKGVDSTLKIQPAELGDSAVYLCASSLRDRGTETQYFGPGTRLLVL.

V usage is TRBV29-1 and J usage is TRBJ1-4; TRBD1 matches 9 bases. Per germline, CDR1 SQVTM and CDR2 ANQGSEA. V was clipped by 4 bases and J by 4 bases; unmatched bases: 7. This CDR3 is built from 15 residues. The CDR3: CSVAGTGSDNEKLFF. The CDR3 nucleotides are TGCAGCGTTGCCGGGACAGGGAGTGATAATGAAAAACTGTTTTTT.

This clone was observed a handful of times. The gene calls are TRBV5-1 and TRBJ1-2, with D perhaps TRBD1 (6 bases). Germline V gene sequence: CDR1 SGHRS, CDR2 YFSETQ. The CDR3 is made up of 14 amino acids. Trimming cost V 5 bases and J 4 bases, with 15 bases left between them. The CDR3 here is CASRSSTGSYGYTF. Here the CDR3 DNA reads TGCGCCAGCAGATCATCTACAGGGAGCTATGGCTACACCTTC.

The chain employs TRBV19 and TRBJ2-7; D may be TRBD2 (5 bases). Per the germline V gene, CDR1 is LNHDA and CDR2 is SQIVND (reference sequence). This CDR3 contains 14 residues. V lost 4 bases to trimming and J lost 6 bases, with 16 bases between them. CDR3 amino acids: CASSTGMTYTEQYF. CDR3 bases: TGTGCCAGTAGTACCGGGATGACCTATACCGAGCAGTACTTC. The complete variable domain, with remaining parts taken from reference TRBV19 and TRBJ2-7, reads DGGITQSPKYLFRKEGQNVTLSCEQNLNHDAMYWYRQDPGQGLRLIYYSQIVNDFQKGDIAEGYSVSREKKESFPLTVTSAQKNPTAFYLCASSTGMTYTEQYFGPGTRLTVT.

This clone was observed a few times. The V and J genes are TRBV7-9 and TRBJ1-1; weak D call: TRBD1 (5 bases). The germline V and J ends were trimmed by 1 base and 4 bases, with 13 bases remaining between them. Germline values: CDR1 SEHNR, CDR2 FQNEAQ (reference sequence). This CDR3 comprises 15 residues. The chain's CDR3 is CASSLGGADFTEAFF. DNA of the CDR3: TGTGCCAGCAGCTTAGGGGGCGCAGACTTCACTGAAGCTTTCTTT.

The chain couples TRBV30 to TRBJ2-6, with a tentative D call TRBD1 (5 bases). The CDR3 is 16 residues long. V was clipped by 5 bases and J by 5 bases, with 19 bases between them. Germline V CDR1 and CDR2: GTSNPN, SVGIG (reference sequence). The CDR3 region is CAWVRQRQSRANVLTF. CDR3 DNA sequence: TGTGCCTGGGTTCGACAGCGTCAAAGTCGGGCCAACGTCCTGACTTTC. Variable domain in full (rest from reference TRBV30 and TRBJ2-6): SQTIHQWPATLVQPVGSPLSLECTVEGTSNPNLYWYRQAAGRGLQLLFYSVGIGQISSEVPQNLSASRPQDRQFILSSKKLLLSDSGFYLCAWVRQRQSRANVLTFGAGSRLTVL.

This clone was seen just once. The chain is built from TRBV2 and TRBJ2-1; D might be TRBD2 (7 bases). CDR1 and CDR2 (germline): SNHLY, FYNNEI. CDR3 length: 16 amino acids. Trimming left V 1 base short and J 8 bases short, with 18 bases between. The CDR3 sequence is CASSEEGGGPGDEQFF. Here the CDR3 DNA reads TGTGCCAGCAGTGAAGAGGGGGGGGGACCCGGGGATGAGCAGTTCTTC.

This sequence joins TRBV10-2 and TRBJ2-5, with D perhaps TRBD1 (5 bases). CDR3 length: 14 residues. Germline CDR1 reads WSHSY; CDR2 reads SAAADI. Trimming removed 2 bases at V and 2 bases at J, with 9 bases between. This CDR3 is CASSERNRQETQYF. The CDR3 DNA follows: TGCGCCAGCAGTGAGCGTAACAGGCAAGAGACCCAGTACTTC.

This clone is labeled as medium-sized (0.01 to 0.1%). The V gene is TRBV19, the J gene TRBJ1-5, with D possibly being TRBD1 (6 bases). Deletions cut 3 bases from V and 2 bases from J, with 8 bases between. Germline CDR1 LNHDA, CDR2 SQIVND (reference sequence). This CDR3 has 14 amino acids. The CDR3 DNA follows: TGTGCCAGTAGTATCCACAGGGGCAATCAGCCCCAGCATTTT. It yields the protein CASSIHRGNQPQHF.

This sequence joins TRBV4-2 and TRBJ1-2; 8 nucleotides match TRBD1. In germline, CDR1 is LGHNA, CDR2 YNFKEQ. The J segment lost 4 bases and the V segment lost 0 bases, leaving 7 bases of the junction unmatched. This CDR3 has 16 residues. CDR3 nucleotides: TGTGCCAGCAGCCAAGATAGAACAGGGGGTACCTATGGCTACACCTTC. Translated: CASSQDRTGGTYGYTF.

J is TRBJ1-2 and V is TRBV19; no definite D call. Germline CDR1 and CDR2: LNHDA and SQIVND (reference sequence). This CDR3 has 13 amino acids. V lost 2 bases and J 2 bases, leaving 6 bases between the germline ends. For the CDR3, the DNA is TGTGCCAGTAGTATACCAGGCAACTATGGCTACACCTTC. Its translation: CASSIPGNYGYTF.

This rearrangement joins TRBV19 to TRBJ1-2, with D possibly matching TRBD1 (6 bases). V was trimmed by 4 bases and J by 3 bases, leaving 6 bases between them. The CDR3 covers 12 residues. From germline, CDR1 is LNHDA and CDR2 SQIVND (reference sequence). The CDR3 loop reads CASSRTDYGYTF. The CDR3 DNA is TGTGCCAGTAGTAGGACAGACTATGGCTACACCTTC.

V is TRBV6-6 and J is TRBJ1-1, with TRBD1 as a possible D gene (5 bases). V was trimmed by 4 bases and J by 4 bases, leaving 13 bases between them. Germline V CDR1 and CDR2: MNHNY, SVGAGI (reference sequence). This CDR3 is built from 14 residues. This CDR3 reads CASSFRESGTEAFF. The CDR3 DNA reads TGTGCCAGCAGTTTCAGGGAATCGGGCACTGAAGCTTTCTTT.

This clone was seen a few times. This chain uses TRBV2 with TRBJ2-7; 7 nucleotides agree with TRBD2. Trimming took 8 bases from V and 3 from J; bases not matched to a gene: 7. The CDR3 has 13 residues. Germline V gene lookup returns CDR1 SNHLY and CDR2 FYNNEI. The CDR3: CASGRAELYEQYF. The DNA of the CDR3 is TGTGCCAGCGGGAGGGCGGAACTCTACGAGCAGTACTTC.

The rearrangement uses TRBV10-2 and TRBJ2-2; D is ambiguous. Per germline, CDR1 WSHSY and CDR2 SAAADI. The CDR3 spans 11 residues. Trimming pared 8 bases from V and 4 bases from J, leaving 5 bases between. The CDR3 reads CASFGTGELFF. The CDR3 region has the DNA TGCGCCAGCTTCGGCACCGGGGAGCTGTTTTTT.

The V call is TRBV5-5, the J call TRBJ1-1; D might be TRBD1 (6 bases). V dropped 4 bases and J dropped 0 bases, with 16 bases sitting between them. Germline V lookup: CDR1 SGHKS, CDR2 YYEKEE (reference sequence). This CDR3 is 16 amino acids long. CDR3 DNA sequence: TGTGCCAGCAGCCGAACCCCAGGGGACCTGAACACTGAAGCTTTCTTT. Encoded protein: CASSRTPGDLNTEAFF. Using reference TRBV5-5 and TRBJ1-1 for the parts outside the CDR3, the full variable domain is DAGVTQSPTHLIKTRGQQVTLRCSPISGHKSVSWYQQVLGQGPQFIFQYYEKEERGRGNFPDRFSARQFPNYSSELNVNALLLGDSALYLCASSRTPGDLNTEAFFGQGTRLTVV.